The rows below give T cell receptor beta chains drawn from one sample of a study of T-cell reconstitution after alpha-beta-depleted transplantation in children. Each CDR3 protein gets one entry after TCRdb re-called the PCR reads with MiXCR. This sample has some 600,000 distinct CDR3 sequences, with roughly 15% found just once. Sequenced material: PBMCs from the stem cell graft donor, taken from the stem cell graft. These receptors came from a human donor who donated a stem cell graft to a child with acute myeloid leukemia. Each CDR3 is given with its conserved first and last residue. A D gene is named only where the DNA matches it firmly. The size field is filled for only some rows; it gives once, few, many or a size class.

DNA	CDR3	J	D	V	size
TGTGCCATCAGTCTCTCGGGGGATAGCAATCAGCCCCAGCATTTT	CAISLSGDSNQPQHF	TRBJ1-5	NA	TRBV10-3	NA
TGTGCCAGCAGTCCAGCGGGGGGGGCCCAACTAGAGCAGTTCTTC	CASSPAGGAQLEQFF	TRBJ2-1	TRBD2	TRBV12-3/TRBV12-4	many
TGTGCCAGCAGTTTATTCAGTGTTAGTAATCAGCCCCAGCATTTT	CASSLFSVSNQPQHF	TRBJ1-5	NA	TRBV28	once
TGTGCCAGCAGCTCCGGGTGGCACAATAGCAATCAGCCCCAGCATTTT	CASSSGWHNSNQPQHF	TRBJ1-5	NA	TRBV7-2	few
TGTGCCACCAGTGATATGGGGGGCGAAGAGACCCAGTACTTC	CATSDMGGEETQYF	TRBJ2-5	NA	TRBV24-1	few
TGCAGTGCCCTCGGGGAGGGAGAGACCCAGTACTTC	CSALGEGETQYF	TRBJ2-5	TRBD2	TRBV20-1	few
TGTGCCAGCAGTTTAAACGGTCTCTCTGGGGCCAACGTCCTGACTTTC	CASSLNGLSGANVLTF	TRBJ2-6	NA	TRBV12-3/TRBV12-4	few
TGCAGCGCCCAGAAGGGGGGGTCGTATGGCTACACCTTC	CSAQKGGSYGYTF	TRBJ1-2	NA	TRBV29-1	NA
TGCAGTGCCACCGCAGGGACGAATTCACCCCTCCACTTT	CSATAGTNSPLHF	TRBJ1-6	NA	TRBV20-1	many
TGTGCCAGCAGTTCACTCCTGGCAGATGAAAAACTGTTTTTT	CASSSLLADEKLFF	TRBJ1-4	NA	TRBV27	NA
TGTGCCAGCAGTCGAACTAGCGGGGTGAGCACAGATACGCAGTATTTT	CASSRTSGVSTDTQYF	TRBJ2-3	TRBD2	TRBV6-2/TRBV6-3	NA
TGTGCCATCAGGGCCGTACAGGGCCCAGATACGCAGTATTTT	CAIRAVQGPDTQYF	TRBJ2-3	NA	TRBV10-3	many
TGTGCCACCAGTGACGCAGGAGCGGGGGGGTACAATGAGCAGTTCTTC	CATSDAGAGGYNEQFF	TRBJ2-1	TRBD2	TRBV24-1	few
TGCGCCAGCAGCACGGGAGGGAGCTGCTACAATGAGCAGTTCTTC	CASSTGGSCYNEQFF	TRBJ2-1	TRBD2	TRBV5-1	NA
TGTGCCAGCAGCCCTCGACAGCTCTATAATTCACCCCTCCACTTT	CASSPRQLYNSPLHF	TRBJ1-6	NA	TRBV7-8	NA
TGCAGTGCTCCCCGGACGTCTTACAATGAGCAGTTCTTC	CSAPRTSYNEQFF	TRBJ2-1	NA	TRBV20-1	many